The clone carrying this T cell receptor (beta chain) was observed many times. The sample belongs to a study of identical twins. TCRdb re-called the 5' RACE reads with MiXCR, one entry per CDR3 protein. This sample has under 300,000 distinct CDR3 sequences, with roughly 12% found just once. The same specimen was also included in a second study, on yellow fever vaccine responses in identical twins.

This TCR came from a woman aged 18-35 years in good health. Sequencing input: memory (CD45RO+) T cells sorted from blood.

The CDR3 DNA reads as TGTGCCAGCAGCAAATTTACAGCGAGCTTCTACAATGAGCAGTTCTTC. Its protein is CASSKFTASFYNEQFF. The V call is TRBV21-1, the J call TRBJ2-1. TRBV21-1 is an annotated pseudogene. The CDR3 totals 16 residues.